This T cell receptor beta chain was recorded in a study of neurological immune-mediated disorders. TCRdb independently ran MiXCR on the 5' RACE reads; one entry per CDR3 protein. The sample has more than 75,000 distinct CDR3 sequences, approximately 10% seen once. CDR3 length: 15 residues. Trimming removed 4 bases from V and 2 bases from J; junction bases left unmatched: 6. CDR1 and CDR2 (germline): SGHRS, YFSETQ. The origin of this receptor is a man aged 35-49 years in good health. Source material: PBMCs. The genes are TRBV5-1 and TRBJ2-7; 10 bases match TRBD1. The CDR3, as DNA: TGCGCCAGCAGCCTCCTTGGGACAGGGGCCTACGAGCAGTACTTC. It codes for CASSLLGTGAYEQYF.